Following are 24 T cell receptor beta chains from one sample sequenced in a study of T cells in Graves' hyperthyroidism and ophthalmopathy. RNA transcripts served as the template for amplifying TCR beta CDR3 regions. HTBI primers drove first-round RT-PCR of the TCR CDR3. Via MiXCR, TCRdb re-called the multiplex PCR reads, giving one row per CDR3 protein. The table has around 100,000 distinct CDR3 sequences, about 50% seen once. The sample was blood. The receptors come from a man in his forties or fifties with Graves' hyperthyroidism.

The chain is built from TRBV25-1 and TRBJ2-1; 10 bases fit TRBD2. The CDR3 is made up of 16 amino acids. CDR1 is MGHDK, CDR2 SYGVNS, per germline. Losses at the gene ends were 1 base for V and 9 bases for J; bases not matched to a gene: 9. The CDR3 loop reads CASSESASGRNGEQFF. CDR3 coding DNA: TGTGCCAGCAGTGAATCGGCTAGCGGGAGAAACGGTGAGCAGTTCTTC.

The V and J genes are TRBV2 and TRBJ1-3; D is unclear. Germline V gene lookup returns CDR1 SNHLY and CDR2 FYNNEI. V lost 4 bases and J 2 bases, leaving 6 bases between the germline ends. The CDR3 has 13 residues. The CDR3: CASSGRAGNTIYF. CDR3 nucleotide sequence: TGTGCCAGCAGTGGTAGGGCTGGAAACACCATATATTTT. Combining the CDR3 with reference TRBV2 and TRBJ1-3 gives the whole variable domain EPEVTQTPSHQVTQMGQEVILRCVPISNHLYFYWYRQILGQKVEFLVSFYNNEISEKSEIFDDQFSVERPDGSNFTLKIRSTKLEDSAMYFCASSGRAGNTIYFGEGSWLTVV.

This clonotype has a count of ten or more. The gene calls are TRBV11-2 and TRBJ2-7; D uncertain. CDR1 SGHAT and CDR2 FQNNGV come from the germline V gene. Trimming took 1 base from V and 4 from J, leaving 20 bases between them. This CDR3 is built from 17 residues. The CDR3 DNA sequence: TGTGCCAGCAGCTTAGTGGGTCCAGGAACGAAGAGATACGAGCAGTACTTC. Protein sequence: CASSLVGPGTKRYEQYF.

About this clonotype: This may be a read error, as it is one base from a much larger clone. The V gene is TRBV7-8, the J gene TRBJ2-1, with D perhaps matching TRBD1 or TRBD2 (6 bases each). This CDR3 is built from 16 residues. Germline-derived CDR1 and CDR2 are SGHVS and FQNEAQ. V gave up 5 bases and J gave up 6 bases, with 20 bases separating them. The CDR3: CASSLRGDIRTNEQFF. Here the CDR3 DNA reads TGTGCCAGCAGCCTGAGGGGGGACATTCGGACCAATGAGCAGTTCTTC.

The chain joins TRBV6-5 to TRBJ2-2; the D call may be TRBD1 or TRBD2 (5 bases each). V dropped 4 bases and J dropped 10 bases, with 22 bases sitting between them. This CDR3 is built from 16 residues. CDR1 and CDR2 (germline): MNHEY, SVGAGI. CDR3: CASSSPRGATREELFF. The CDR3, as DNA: TGTGCCAGCAGTTCGCCTCGAGGGGCCACCCGTGAGGAGCTGTTTTTT.

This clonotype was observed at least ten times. CDR3 residues: CASSYGTGDQPQHF. Here the CDR3 DNA reads TGTGCCAGCAGTTACGGGACAGGCGATCAGCCCCAGCATTTT. The chain combines TRBV6-5 with TRBJ1-5, with TRBD1 matching over 8 bases. The germline gives CDR1 MNHEY, CDR2 SVGAGI. V lost 2 bases and J lost 5; bases outside the gene matches: 2. The CDR3 has 14 amino acids.

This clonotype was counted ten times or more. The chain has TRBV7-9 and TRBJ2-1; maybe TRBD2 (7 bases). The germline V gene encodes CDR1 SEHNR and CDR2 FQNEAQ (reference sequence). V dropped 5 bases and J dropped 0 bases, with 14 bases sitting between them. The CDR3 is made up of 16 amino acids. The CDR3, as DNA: TGTGCCAGCAGCGGGCGGGGGCCACACTCCTACAATGAGCAGTTCTTC. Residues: CASSGRGPHSYNEQFF.

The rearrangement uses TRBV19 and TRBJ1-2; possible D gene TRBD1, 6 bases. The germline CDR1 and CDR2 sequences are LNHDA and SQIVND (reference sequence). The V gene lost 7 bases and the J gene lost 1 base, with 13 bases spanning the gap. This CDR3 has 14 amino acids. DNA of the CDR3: TGTGCCAGTACGCGGGGGGGCTTTAACTATGGCTACACCTTC. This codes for CASTRGGFNYGYTF.

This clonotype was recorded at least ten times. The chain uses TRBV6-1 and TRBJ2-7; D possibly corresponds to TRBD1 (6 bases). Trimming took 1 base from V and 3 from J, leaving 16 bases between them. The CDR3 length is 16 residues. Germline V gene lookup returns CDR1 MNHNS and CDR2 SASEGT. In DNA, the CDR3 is TGTGCCAGCAGTGAAGGGAGTGCGCAGGGACACTACGAGCAGTACTTC. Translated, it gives CASSEGSAQGHYEQYF.

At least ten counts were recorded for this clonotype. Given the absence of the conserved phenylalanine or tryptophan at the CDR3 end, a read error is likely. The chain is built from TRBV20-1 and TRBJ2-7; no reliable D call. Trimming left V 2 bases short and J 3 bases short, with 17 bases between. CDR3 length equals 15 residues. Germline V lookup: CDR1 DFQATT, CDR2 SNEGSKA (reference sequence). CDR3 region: CSARIFGFRGYEQYL. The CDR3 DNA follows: TGCAGTGCTAGAATTTTCGGGTTCCGAGGCTACGAGCAGTACCTC.

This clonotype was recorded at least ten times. The CDR3 reads CASSIMDYYNEQFF. CDR3 nucleotide sequence: TGTGCCAGTAGTATTATGGACTATTACAATGAGCAGTTCTTC. This rearrangement joins TRBV19 to TRBJ2-1; tentatively, D is TRBD2 (6 bases). V gave up 3 bases and J gave up 4 bases, with 10 bases separating them. Germline values: CDR1 LNHDA, CDR2 SQIVND (reference sequence). This CDR3 is built from 14 residues.

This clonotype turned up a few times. The CDR3 loop reads CASSPQGAPNTEAFF. CDR3 DNA: TGTGCCAGCAGTCCCCAGGGGGCACCGAACACTGAAGCTTTCTTT. The rearrangement joins TRBV25-1 to TRBJ1-1, with 8 nucleotides matching TRBD1. Germline trimming cut 5 bases from V and 1 base from J; bases unmatched to any gene: 6. The length of the CDR3 is 15 residues. From germline, CDR1 is MGHDK and CDR2 SYGVNS.

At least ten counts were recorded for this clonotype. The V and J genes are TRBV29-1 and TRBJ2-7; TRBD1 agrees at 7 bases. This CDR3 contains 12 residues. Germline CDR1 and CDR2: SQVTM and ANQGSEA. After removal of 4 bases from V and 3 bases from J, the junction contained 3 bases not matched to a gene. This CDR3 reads CSVVGGGYEQYF. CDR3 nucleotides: TGCAGCGTTGTAGGGGGCGGCTACGAGCAGTACTTC.

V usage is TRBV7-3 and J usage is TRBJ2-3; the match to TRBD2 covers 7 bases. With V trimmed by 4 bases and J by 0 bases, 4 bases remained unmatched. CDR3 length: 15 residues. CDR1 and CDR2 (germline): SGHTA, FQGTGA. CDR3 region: CASSYSGISTDTQYF. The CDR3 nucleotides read TGTGCCAGCAGCTACAGCGGGATTAGCACAGATACGCAGTATTTT.

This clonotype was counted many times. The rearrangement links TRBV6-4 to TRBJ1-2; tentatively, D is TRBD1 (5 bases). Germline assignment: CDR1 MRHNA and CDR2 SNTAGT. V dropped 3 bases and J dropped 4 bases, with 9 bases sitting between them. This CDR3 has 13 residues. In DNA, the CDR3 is TGTGCCAGCAGTGAGGGTAGGGGCTATGGCTACACCTTC. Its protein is CASSEGRGYGYTF.

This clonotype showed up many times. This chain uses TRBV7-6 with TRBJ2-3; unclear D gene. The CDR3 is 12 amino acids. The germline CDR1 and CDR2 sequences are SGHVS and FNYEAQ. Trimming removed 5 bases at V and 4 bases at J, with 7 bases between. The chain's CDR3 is CASSETPDTQYF. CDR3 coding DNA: TGTGCCAGCAGCGAGACCCCAGATACGCAGTATTTT.

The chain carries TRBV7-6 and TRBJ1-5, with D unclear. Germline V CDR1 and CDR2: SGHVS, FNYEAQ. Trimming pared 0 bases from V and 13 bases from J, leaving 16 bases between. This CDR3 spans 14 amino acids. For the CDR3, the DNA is TGTGCCAGCAGCTTAGCGGGAGGTAACAATGAGCAGCATTTT. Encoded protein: CASSLAGGNNEQHF.

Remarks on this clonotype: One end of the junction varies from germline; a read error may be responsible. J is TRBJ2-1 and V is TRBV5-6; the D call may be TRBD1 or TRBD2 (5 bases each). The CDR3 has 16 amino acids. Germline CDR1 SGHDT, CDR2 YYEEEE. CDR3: CASSLDGTNLRYEQVF. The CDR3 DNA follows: TGTGCCAGCAGCTTGGATGGGACCAATCTGAGATATGAGCAGGTCTTC.

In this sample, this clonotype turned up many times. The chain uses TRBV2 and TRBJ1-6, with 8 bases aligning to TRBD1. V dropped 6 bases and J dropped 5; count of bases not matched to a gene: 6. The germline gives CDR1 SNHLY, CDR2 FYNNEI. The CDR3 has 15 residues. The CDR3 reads CASRAETGDNSPLHF. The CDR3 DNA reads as TGTGCCAGCAGGGCTGAGACAGGGGATAATTCACCCCTCCACTTT. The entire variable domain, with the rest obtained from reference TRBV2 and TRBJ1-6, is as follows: EPEVTQTPSHQVTQMGQEVILRCVPISNHLYFYWYRQILGQKVEFLVSFYNNEISEKSEIFDDQFSVERPDGSNFTLKIRSTKLEDSAMYFCASRAETGDNSPLHFGNGTRLTVT.

The CDR3 nucleotides are TGTGCCAGCAGGGCGACAGCAACTAATGAAGCTTTCTTT. Translation: CASRATATNEAFF. This rearrangement joins TRBV2 to TRBJ1-1, with D perhaps matching TRBD1 (5 bases). Germline CDR1 reads SNHLY; CDR2 reads FYNNEI. There are 13 residues in the CDR3. Trimming cost V 6 bases and J 7 bases, with 15 bases left between them.

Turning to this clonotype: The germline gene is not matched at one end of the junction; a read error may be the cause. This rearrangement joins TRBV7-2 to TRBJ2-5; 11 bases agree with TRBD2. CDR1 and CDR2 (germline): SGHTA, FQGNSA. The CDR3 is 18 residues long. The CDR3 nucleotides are TGTGCCAGCAGCTTCCTCAGCCGCCATAGCGGGGGGGCCCAGACCCAGCGCTTC. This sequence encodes CASSFLSRHSGGAQTQRF. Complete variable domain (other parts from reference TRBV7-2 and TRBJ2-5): GAGVSQSPSNKVTEKGKDVELRCDPISGHTALYWYRQSLGQGLEFLIYFQGNSAPDKSGLPSDRFSAERTGGSVSTLTIQRTQQEDSAVYLCASSFLSRHSGGAQTQRFGPGTRLLVL.

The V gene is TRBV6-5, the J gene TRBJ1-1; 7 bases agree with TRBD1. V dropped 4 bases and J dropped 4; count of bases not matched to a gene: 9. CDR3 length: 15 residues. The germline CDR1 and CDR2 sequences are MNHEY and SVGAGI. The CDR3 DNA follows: TGTGCCAGCAGTTCCCTGACAGGGATAAGCACTGAAGCTTTCTTT. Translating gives CASSSLTGISTEAFF.

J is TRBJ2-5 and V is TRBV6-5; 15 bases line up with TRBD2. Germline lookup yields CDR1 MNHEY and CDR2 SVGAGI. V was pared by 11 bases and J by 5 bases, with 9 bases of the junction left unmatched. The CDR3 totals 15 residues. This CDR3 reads CASHGTSGRRETQYF. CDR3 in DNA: TGTGCCTCTCATGGGACTAGCGGGAGGAGGGAGACCCAGTACTTC.

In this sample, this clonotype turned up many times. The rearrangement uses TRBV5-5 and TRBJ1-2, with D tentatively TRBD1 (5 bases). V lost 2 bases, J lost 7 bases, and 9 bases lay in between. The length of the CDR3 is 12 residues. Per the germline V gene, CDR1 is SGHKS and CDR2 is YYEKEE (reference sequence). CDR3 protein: CASSFQGPGYTF. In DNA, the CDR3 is TGTGCCAGCAGCTTTCAGGGTCCTGGCTACACCTTC.